This TCR beta chain comes out of a study of T cells in women clearing cervical HPV infection. Study at large: Control women cleared a single incident HPV16 infection within 12 months. Blood came at first lesion visit for cases, post-clearance for controls.

Prevalent HPV16 infections were excluded; only incident single HPV16 infections included. The germline V and J ends were trimmed by 4 bases and 0 bases, with 7 bases remaining between them. The CDR3 consists of 14 residues. In germline, CDR1 is LNHDA, CDR2 SQIVND (reference sequence). Regarding this clone: The CDR3 end lies 3 residues beyond the end of the read and is filled in from the germline J gene.

Sequencing used immunoSEQ multiplex PCR; TCRdb keeps in-frame clones, though not all of them. The repertoire table contains 30,000 to 40,000 clones. The source is a woman between 18 and 70 years old with a cervical HPV16 infection that either progressed to CIN3+ or cleared (not recorded which). The rearrangement links TRBV19 to TRBJ2-1; D not certain. The sequencing sample was made of blood buffy coat. The sequenced CDR3 bases are TGTGCCAGTAGTACGTTTAGCTCCTACAATGAG. It codes for CASSTFSSYNE. The entire CDR3 reads CASSTFSSYNEQFF.